This record looks at one T cell receptor beta chain sequence and its context. Its specificity is unknown. The data were taken from a study of OX40 agonist ivuxolimab in advanced cancers. Study overall: Patients were treated with intravenous ivuxolimab, dosed at 0.01 to 10 mg/kg and infused every 2 weeks. Study outcomes and limitations: Both CD4+ and CD8+ T cell populations in blood had undergone clonal expansion by week 6 at 0.1 to 3.0 mg/kg.

On cycle 4 day 1 and cycle 7 day 1, as well as at baseline, blood was sampled. The table came from immunoSEQ multiplex PCR; TCRdb's copy has only in-frame clones and leaves some out. The sample records 45,000 to 70,000 clones, 86% being singletons. This CDR3 spans 18 amino acids. The sequenced sample was CD4+ or CD8+ T cells sorted from blood, obtained in a trial of the OX40 agonist ivuxolimab. The chain joins TRBV21-1 to TRBJ1-2. TRBV21-1 is an annotated pseudogene. This receptor was identified in an adult with an advanced solid tumor such as melanoma, head and neck, liver or kidney cancer. The CDR3 nucleotides are TGTGCCAGCAGCAAAGGGGGATCGCAGGACGCCGCTAACTATGGCTACACCTTC. Amino acid sequence: CASSKGGSQDAANYGYTF.